Following are 29 T cell receptor beta chains from one sample sequenced in a study of beta chain features in type 1 diabetes. The study's findings and limits: Moderately but significantly shorter TCRB CDR3s were found in Type 1 diabetes patients in all four CD4+ subsets.

The antigens of these receptors remain unknown. What was sequenced were expressed TCRB transcripts, since all of the isolated RNA had been reverse transcribed. Sequencing was performed with immunoSEQ multiplex PCR; in TCRdb, only in-frame clones are kept and a portion is missing. This sample has hundreds of thousands of clones, with more than 12% found just once. Sequenced input: naive CD4+ T cells from blood. The receptors shown here come from a man younger than 30 with type 1 diabetes.

This clone was detected only a few times. The chain links TRBV28 to TRBJ2-1; possible D gene TRBD2, 5 bases. Per the germline V gene, CDR1 is MDHEN and CDR2 is SYDVKM. V lost 8 bases to trimming and J lost 7 bases, with 12 bases between them. This CDR3 is 12 amino acids long. The DNA of the CDR3 is TGTGCCAGCGAGGGAAATAAGAATGAGCAGTTCTTC. Its translation: CASEGNKNEQFF.

The chain carries TRBV29-1 and TRBJ1-5, with D unresolved. The V end was cut by 4 bases, the J end by 7 bases, with 20 bases between. This CDR3 has 15 amino acids. CDR1 SQVTM and CDR2 ANQGSEA come from the germline V gene. CDR3 DNA: TGCAGCGTTGTGATTGGAGGGAGCGAGAGGCAGCCCCAGCATTTT. This translates into CSVVIGGSERQPQHF.

This clone was found a few times. V and J are TRBV2 and TRBJ1-6; possible D gene TRBD1, 5 bases. CDR1 is SNHLY and CDR2 is FYNNEI in the germline V gene. CDR3 length: 16 residues. V was pared by 8 bases and J by 7 bases, with 21 bases between. As DNA, the CDR3 is TGTGCCAGCGAGTTGGGGGGGATTCGAAAGAATTCACCCCTCCACTTT. The encoded protein is CASELGGIRKNSPLHF.

In this sample, this clone turned up a few times. This sequence joins TRBV10-3 and TRBJ1-3; possibly TRBD1 for D (5 bases). With 11 bases removed from V and 4 bases from J, the gap between germline ends came to 12 bases. Germline loops: CDR1 ENHRY, CDR2 SYGVKD. The CDR3 has 12 amino acids. CDR3 sequence (DNA): TGTGCCGGGGGGATATTGGGAAACACCATATATTTT. This encodes CAGGILGNTIYF.

This clone was seen only a few times. CDR3 region: CATRQWGQPYEQYF. CDR3 sequence (DNA): TGTGCCACCCGTCAATGGGGACAGCCTTACGAGCAGTACTTC. The V and J genes are TRBV15 and TRBJ2-7; 7 bases line up with TRBD1. The CDR3 runs to 14 residues. V shed 8 bases, J shed 4 bases, and the junction held 11 bases outside the gene matches. The germline V gene encodes CDR1 LNHNV and CDR2 YYDKDF (reference sequence).

V is TRBV5-6 and J is TRBJ2-1, with D uncertain. Germline CDR1 reads SGHDT; CDR2 reads YYEEEE. This CDR3 region has 11 residues. V shed 7 bases and J shed 4 bases, with 6 bases lying between them. The chain's CDR3 is CASAAYNEQFF. DNA for the CDR3: TGTGCCAGCGCGGCTTACAATGAGCAGTTCTTC.

V is TRBV27 and J is TRBJ1-5; TRBD1 matches at 9 bases. The V gene end was trimmed by 4 bases and the J gene end by 6 bases; junction bases not matched to a gene: 4. Germline loops: CDR1 MNHEY, CDR2 SMNVEV (reference sequence). This CDR3 is built from 14 residues. CDR3 nucleotide sequence: TGTGCCAGCAGTTCCGGACAGGGGCGTCAGCCCCAGCATTTT. Translation gives CASSSGQGRQPQHF.

The chain joins TRBV7-9 to TRBJ2-7; TRBD1 is a possible D gene (5 bases). CDR3 size: 16 residues. V was clipped by 1 base and J by 0 bases, with 13 bases between them. Per germline, CDR1 SEHNR and CDR2 FQNEAQ (reference sequence). The CDR3 region is CASSLVGRATSYEQYF. The DNA for the CDR3 is TGTGCCAGCAGCTTAGTAGGCAGGGCGACCTCCTACGAGCAGTACTTC. The complete variable domain, with remaining parts taken from reference TRBV7-9 and TRBJ2-7, reads DTGVSQNPRHKITKRGQNVTFRCDPISEHNRLYWYRQTLGQGPEFLTYFQNEAQLEKSRLLSDRFSAERPKGSFSTLEIQRTEQGDSAMYLCASSLVGRATSYEQYFGPGTRLTVT.

In this sample, this clone turned up a few times. V and J are TRBV2 and TRBJ2-2; the match to TRBD1 covers 9 bases. Trimming cost V 7 bases and J 2 bases; bases outside gene matches: 5. Germline V lookup: CDR1 SNHLY, CDR2 FYNNEI. The CDR3 loop spans 15 amino acids. In nucleotides, the CDR3 is TGTGCCAGCAACCCACAGGGGGCAAACACCGGGGAGCTGTTTTTT. Protein product: CASNPQGANTGELFF.

The CDR3 DNA reads as TGTGCCAGCAGCTTAGATGGCCCGTGGGGGGCCCTAGGACCCCAGCATTTT. Its protein product is CASSLDGPWGALGPQHF. The V call is TRBV7-2, the J call TRBJ1-5; weak D call: TRBD1 (6 bases). From germline, CDR1 is SGHTA and CDR2 FQGNSA. The ends were cut back, 1 base at V and 10 bases at J, with 23 bases in the middle. The CDR3 runs to 17 residues.

This clone showed up just a few times. CDR3 residues: CASSDWDSNTGELFF. The CDR3 nucleotides are TGTGCCAGCAGCGACTGGGACAGCAACACCGGGGAGCTGTTTTTT. The chain recombines TRBV11-2 with TRBJ2-2; TRBD1 aligns across 7 bases. The CDR3 loop spans 15 amino acids. With V trimmed by 5 bases and J by 2 bases, 5 bases remained unmatched. Germline V lookup: CDR1 SGHAT, CDR2 FQNNGV.

This clone was observed a handful of times. The V call is TRBV30, the J call TRBJ2-2, with 9 bases lining up with TRBD1. The CDR3 length is 13 residues. V lost 5 bases to trimming and J lost 4 bases; unmatched junction nucleotides: 2. Germline assignment: CDR1 GTSNPN and CDR2 SVGIG (reference sequence). Here the CDR3 reads CAWLTGGTGELFF. The CDR3 DNA is TGTGCCTGGTTGACAGGGGGCACCGGGGAGCTGTTTTTT.

This chain connects TRBV4-1 to TRBJ2-1, with 10 bases lining up with TRBD2. In germline, CDR1 is MGHRA, CDR2 YSYEKL. There are 15 residues in the CDR3. V lost 3 bases, J lost 8 bases, and 7 bases stayed unmatched. The CDR3 loop reads CASSHLGLAPDEQFF. The CDR3 nucleotides are TGCGCCAGCAGCCACCTGGGACTAGCGCCCGATGAGCAGTTCTTC.

This clone was counted between two and nine times. The chain joins TRBV4-3 to TRBJ1-6, with TRBD1 matching 11 bases. Germline CDR1 is LGHNA and CDR2 is YSLEER. Trimming removed 2 bases from V and 2 bases from J; junction bases left unmatched: 11. The CDR3 extends over 20 amino acids. The CDR3 reads CASSQRGTGGLLTYNSPLHF. CDR3 nucleotides: TGCGCCAGCAGCCAAAGGGGGACAGGGGGACTTCTAACCTATAATTCACCCCTCCACTTT.

This rearrangement joins TRBV29-1 to TRBJ2-1; D is undetermined. The CDR3 totals 11 residues. Germline CDR1 is SQVTM and CDR2 is ANQGSEA. V gave up 0 bases and J gave up 14 bases, with 11 bases separating them. CDR3 region: CSVEDYRVEFF. CDR3 nucleotide sequence: TGCAGCGTTGAAGATTATAGGGTGGAGTTCTTC.

The chain recombines TRBV29-1 with TRBJ1-4, with no clear D. CDR3 length: 12 residues. Germline assignment: CDR1 SQVTM and CDR2 ANQGSEA. V lost 5 bases and J 0 bases, leaving 4 bases between the germline ends. CDR3 sequence reads: CSVRATNEKLFF. CDR3 sequence (DNA): TGCAGCGTTCGGGCAACTAATGAAAAACTGTTTTTT.

This clone came up a few times. This chain links TRBV2 with TRBJ2-3; possibly TRBD1 for D (7 bases). The CDR3 is made up of 15 amino acids. V lost 5 bases and J 1 base, leaving 13 bases between the germline ends. Germline values: CDR1 SNHLY, CDR2 FYNNEI. This CDR3 reads CASSRIRGGTDTQYF. The CDR3 region has the DNA TGTGCCAGCAGTCGAATCAGGGGGGGCACAGATACGCAGTATTTT.

J is TRBJ2-7 and V is TRBV21-1; the D call TRBD1 from the table was never checked on the DNA. TRBV21-1 is an annotated pseudogene. The length of the CDR3 is 14 residues. CDR3 loop: CASSNLITGNEQYF. As DNA, the CDR3 is TGTGCCAGCAGCAACCTAATTACAGGGAACGAGCAGTACTTC.

Details on this clone: The identical CDR3 is also encoded by other nucleotide sequences in the sample. The chain employs TRBV7-9 and TRBJ2-3, with unresolved D. Germline V gene lookup returns CDR1 SEHNR and CDR2 FQNEAQ (reference sequence). This CDR3 contains 13 residues. Trimming left V 3 bases short and J 4 bases short, with 8 bases between. CDR3 region: CASSLGSADTQYF. The CDR3 DNA reads as TGTGCCAGCAGCTTGGGTTCGGCAGATACGCAGTATTTT.

This chain uses TRBV30 with TRBJ1-6; D is uncertain. Trimming removed 2 bases from V and 5 bases from J, with 13 bases in between. CDR3 length equals 15 residues. From germline, CDR1 is GTSNPN and CDR2 SVGIG (reference sequence). The DNA for the CDR3 is TGTGCCTGGAGTCCGAGTCCCATCAATAATTCACCCCTCCACTTT. As protein: CAWSPSPINNSPLHF.

This clone was picked up a small number of times. The chain combines TRBV30 with TRBJ2-7; no firm D call. With 3 bases removed from V and 5 bases from J, the gap between germline ends came to 8 bases. The CDR3 sequence is 11 residues long. Germline-derived CDR1 and CDR2 are GTSNPN and SVGIG (reference sequence). This chain's CDR3 is CAWRWFDEQYF. The CDR3 DNA is TGTGCCTGGAGGTGGTTTGACGAGCAGTACTTC.

The sample holds a few counts of this clone. The chain employs TRBV29-1 and TRBJ2-5, with a tentative D call TRBD1 (5 bases). The germline V gene has CDR1 SQVTM and CDR2 ANQGSEA. V was pared by 4 bases and J by 2 bases, with 8 bases between. This CDR3 has 12 residues. In nucleotides, the CDR3 is TGCAGCGTTGGTGGGGCTCAAGAGACCCAGTACTTC. Translated: CSVGGAQETQYF.

The chain links TRBV7-2 to TRBJ2-5; possibly TRBD1 for D (6 bases). Germline CDR1 reads SGHTA; CDR2 reads FQGNSA. Trimming left V 0 bases short and J 5 bases short, with 10 bases between. The CDR3 totals 14 residues. CDR3 sequence reads: CASSLAWQGETQYF. The CDR3 DNA reads TGTGCCAGCAGCTTAGCGTGGCAGGGGGAGACCCAGTACTTC.

This chain links TRBV9 with TRBJ2-1; D is uncertain. The CDR3 has 15 residues. The V end was cut by 0 bases, the J end by 5 bases, with 12 bases between. The V gene's germline CDR1 is SGDLS and CDR2 YYNGEE. The CDR3 DNA is TGTGCCAGCAGCGTAGCATCTGGGCTCAACAATGAGCAGTTCTTC. It specifies CASSVASGLNNEQFF.

This clone was observed a few times. The V call is TRBV25-1, the J call TRBJ2-7, with TRBD2 as a possible D gene (6 bases). In germline, CDR1 is MGHDK, CDR2 SYGVNS. V was shortened by 10 bases and J by 6 bases, with 13 bases between the two germline ends. The CDR3 extends over 11 amino acids. CDR3 DNA: TGTGCCACGCGGGGTTGGGGCGAGCAGTACTTC. Translation: CATRGWGEQYF.

Note on this clone: Other DNA sequences in this sample translate to the same CDR3. V gene TRBV30 combines with J gene TRBJ2-7, with 8 positions matching TRBD1. The CDR3 has 14 amino acids. CDR1 is GTSNPN and CDR2 is SVGIG in the germline V gene (reference sequence). V lost 0 bases to trimming and J lost 2 bases; unmatched junction nucleotides: 3. CDR3 DNA: TGTGCCTGGAGTGTGGCAGGGGGCCCCTACGAGCAGTACTTC. Its translation: CAWSVAGGPYEQYF. Full variable domain (rest looked up from reference TRBV30 and TRBJ2-7): SQTIHQWPATLVQPVGSPLSLECTVEGTSNPNLYWYRQAAGRGLQLLFYSVGIGQISSEVPQNLSASRPQDRQFILSSKKLLLSDSGFYLCAWSVAGGPYEQYFGPGTRLTVT.

This clone was counted a single time. The V call is TRBV19, the J call TRBJ2-7, with a possible D match to TRBD1 (5 bases). The CDR3 is made up of 14 amino acids. The germline V gene encodes CDR1 LNHDA and CDR2 SQIVND (reference sequence). Trimming cost V 5 bases and J 4 bases, with 15 bases left between them. CDR3 nucleotides: TGTGCCAGTAGTCATCAGGGCTTTGGTTACGAGCAGTACTTC. Its translation is CASSHQGFGYEQYF.

The V and J genes are TRBV10-3 and TRBJ2-7; D is possibly TRBD1 (6 bases). CDR3 length: 12 residues. CDR1 and CDR2 from the germline V gene are ENHRY and SYGVKD. Trimming took 1 base from V and 12 from J, leaving 13 bases between them. CDR3 sequence: CAISEFSGGPYF. DNA for the CDR3: TGTGCCATCAGTGAGTTCTCTGGGGGCCCGTACTTC.

The chain joins TRBV6-6 to TRBJ1-1; 7 bases line up with TRBD1. The CDR3 is 13 amino acids. Germline V gene sequence: CDR1 MNHNY, CDR2 SVGAGI (reference sequence). J gave up 7 bases and V 7 bases, and 9 bases lay outside the gene matches. The DNA of the CDR3 is TGTGCCAGCAACATCGCCGGGACAGTTGAAGCTTTCTTT. As protein: CASNIAGTVEAFF.